A single sample gave rise to the 16 T cell receptor beta chains below, sequenced in a study of regulatory T cells in long-lasting Graves disease. Described time point: newly diagnosed GD, antithyroid drugs for less than 3 months. PBMC RNA served as the TCR library source. In building TCR beta libraries, iRepertoire HTBI primers were used together with Arm-PCR of CDR3 regions. Each CDR3 protein gets one entry after TCRdb re-called the multiplex PCR reads with MiXCR. The sample includes approximately 400,000 distinct CDR3 sequences, around 14% of them seen just once. In addition, the sample was reused for a study of T cells in Graves' hyperthyroidism and ophthalmopathy.

Sequencing used peripheral blood mononuclear cells (PBMCs), obtained at new diagnosis, from a patient treated with antithyroid drugs. The receptors here all came from a woman in her thirties with Graves disease.

The chain links TRBV10-2 to TRBJ1-1, with TRBD1 as a possible D gene (5 bases). Looked up from germline, CDR1 is WSHSY and CDR2 is SAAADI. The CDR3 is made up of 16 amino acids. V was cut by 3 bases and J by 3 bases, with 17 bases left in between. The CDR3 here is CASSDYRWGADTEAFF. The CDR3 nucleotides read TGCGCCAGCAGTGACTACCGTTGGGGCGCGGACACTGAAGCTTTCTTT.

This clonotype was detected ten times or more. This chain uses TRBV20-1 with TRBJ1-1; D is possibly TRBD1 (5 bases). This CDR3 has 16 amino acids. Trimming removed 4 bases at V and 0 bases at J, with 18 bases between. From germline, CDR1 is DFQATT and CDR2 SNEGSKA (reference sequence). The CDR3 nucleotides are TGCAGTGCTACCTCCCGACTAGGGACTGTGAACACTGAAGCTTTCTTT. Protein: CSATSRLGTVNTEAFF.

Only a few counts were recorded for this clonotype. The chain is built from TRBV6-5 and TRBJ1-5; D is perhaps TRBD1 (6 bases). The CDR3 is made up of 15 amino acids. The V end lost 3 bases, the J end lost 6 bases, and 15 bases lay between the germline ends. Germline assignment: CDR1 MNHEY and CDR2 SVGAGI. The CDR3 DNA follows: TGTGCCAGCAGTTATGGGACTTTAGGGGGTCAGCCCCAGCATTTT. This gives the protein CASSYGTLGGQPQHF.

J is TRBJ2-4 and V is TRBV5-1, with D perhaps assigned TRBD1 or TRBD2 (5 bases each). CDR3 size: 15 residues. V gave up 4 bases and J gave up 4 bases, with 15 bases separating them. Germline V CDR1 and CDR2: SGHRS, YFSETQ. The CDR3 is CASSTGPSGKNIQYF. The CDR3, as DNA: TGCGCCAGCAGCACGGGACCTTCTGGAAAAAACATTCAGTACTTC.

This clonotype has at least ten counts. V usage is TRBV28 and J usage is TRBJ2-3; possible D gene TRBD2, 6 bases. Trimming took 3 bases from V and 4 from J, leaving 23 bases between them. Germline assignment: CDR1 MDHEN and CDR2 SYDVKM. This CDR3 has 18 amino acids. CDR3 sequence reads: CASSLTETRDWGPDTQYF. CDR3 nucleotides: TGTGCCAGCAGTTTGACAGAGACCCGGGACTGGGGCCCAGATACGCAGTATTTT. Looking up the rest from reference TRBV28 and TRBJ2-3 gives the full variable domain: DVKVTQSSRYLVKRTGEKVFLECVQDMDHENMFWYRQDPGLGLRLIYFSYDVKMKEKGDIPEGYSVSREKKERFSLILESASTNQTSMYLCASSLTETRDWGPDTQYFGPGTRLTVL.

This clonotype was detected ten times or more. J is TRBJ2-3 and V is TRBV11-2, with D perhaps matching TRBD2 (6 bases). In germline, CDR1 is SGHAT, CDR2 FQNNGV. The CDR3 spans 16 residues. The germline V and J ends were trimmed by 3 bases and 3 bases, with 16 bases remaining between them. CDR3 protein: CASSFLMTGLTDTQYF. CDR3 nucleotides: TGTGCCAGCAGCTTTCTCATGACGGGACTGACAGATACGCAGTATTTT.

This clonotype was seen ten or more times. This chain uses TRBV28 with TRBJ2-7; TRBD2 agrees at 8 bases. The V gene end was trimmed by 7 bases and the J gene end by 4 bases; junction bases not matched to a gene: 3. CDR1 is MDHEN, CDR2 SYDVKM, per germline. The CDR3 has 12 amino acids. The CDR3 sequence is CASIGLAYEQYF. CDR3 nucleotides: TGTGCCAGCATAGGACTAGCTTACGAGCAGTACTTC.

The V gene is TRBV24-1, the J gene TRBJ2-3, with TRBD2 matching over 14 bases. Germline V gives CDR1 KGHDR, CDR2 SFDVKD. CDR3 length: 17 amino acids. With V trimmed by 3 bases and J by 3 bases, 4 bases remained unmatched. CDR3 nucleotide sequence: TGTGCCACCAGTGATCCCGGGACTAGCGGGAGTACAGATACGCAGTATTTT. Translation: CATSDPGTSGSTDTQYF.

This rearrangement joins TRBV5-1 to TRBJ1-6; a possible D gene is TRBD1 (5 bases). V lost 0 bases and J 10 bases, leaving 14 bases between the germline ends. The CDR3 runs 15 residues. Per germline, CDR1 SGHRS and CDR2 YFSETQ. The DNA of the CDR3 is TGCGCCAGCAGCTTGGCCGGGGGAGGGGAATCACCCCTCCACTTT. The encoded protein is CASSLAGGGESPLHF.

This clonotype was recorded a few times. The chain uses TRBV6-1 and TRBJ2-1; 10 bases line up with TRBD2. The CDR3 is made up of 15 amino acids. The germline gives CDR1 MNHNS, CDR2 SASEGT. The ends lost 6 bases at V and 6 bases at J; junction bases unmatched: 8. The CDR3 reads CASRPTSGTGNEQFF. Here the CDR3 DNA reads TGTGCCAGCAGACCCACTAGCGGGACGGGCAATGAGCAGTTCTTC.

This clonotype was counted a few times. The chain has TRBV4-1 and TRBJ1-2; the D is unclear. Germline V lookup: CDR1 MGHRA, CDR2 YSYEKL. The CDR3 spans 15 residues. Trimming removed 0 bases from V and 3 bases from J, with 11 bases in between. CDR3 sequence (DNA): TGCGCCAGCAGCCAAGAACATACCCGGGACTATGGCTACACCTTC. Amino acid sequence: CASSQEHTRDYGYTF.

This clonotype was detected many times. The rearrangement uses TRBV20-1 and TRBJ1-4, with D possibly matching TRBD1 (5 bases). Germline CDR1 is DFQATT and CDR2 is SNEGSKA (reference sequence). The CDR3 totals 12 residues. Trimming pared 1 base from V and 13 bases from J, leaving 13 bases between. The CDR3 here is CSARGGLGGLFF. The CDR3 nucleotides are TGCAGTGCTAGAGGGGGGTTAGGTGGACTGTTTTTT.

This clonotype has ten or more counts. The chain recombines TRBV12-3 or TRBV12-4 with TRBJ1-1, with a tentative D call TRBD1 (5 bases). Trimming took off 2 bases at V and 9 bases at J, with 13 bases between the two ends. This CDR3 comprises 13 residues. The CDR3 is CASSLNEGSKAFF. The CDR3 nucleotides are TGTGCCAGCAGTTTAAACGAGGGGTCTAAAGCTTTCTTT.

This rearrangement joins TRBV5-4 to TRBJ2-1, with D maybe TRBD2 (6 bases). V dropped 4 bases and J dropped 0 bases, with 14 bases sitting between them. This CDR3 has 16 amino acids. Germline loops: CDR1 SGHNT, CDR2 YYREEE (reference sequence). In DNA, the CDR3 is TGTGCCAGCAGCCCCGGGACTCTTAGCTCCTACAATGAGCAGTTCTTC. Protein sequence: CASSPGTLSSYNEQFF.

This clonotype was observed a few times. The gene calls are TRBV13 and TRBJ2-6, with D unresolved. In germline, CDR1 is PRHDT, CDR2 FYEKMQ (reference sequence). V was shortened by 5 bases and J by 0 bases, with 11 bases between the two germline ends. This CDR3 has 16 residues. The CDR3 loop reads CASSPDGSSGANVLTF. The DNA for the CDR3 is TGTGCCAGCAGCCCCGACGGAAGCTCTGGGGCCAACGTCCTGACTTTC.

This clonotype was observed a single time. The chain couples TRBV12-3 or TRBV12-4 to TRBJ2-1; 12 bases match TRBD2. CDR3 length: 14 amino acids. With V trimmed by 7 bases and J by 7 bases, 5 bases remained unmatched. The CDR3 DNA reads as TGTGCCAGCACTCGACTAGCGGGAGTTAATGAGCAGTTCTTC. This codes for CASTRLAGVNEQFF.